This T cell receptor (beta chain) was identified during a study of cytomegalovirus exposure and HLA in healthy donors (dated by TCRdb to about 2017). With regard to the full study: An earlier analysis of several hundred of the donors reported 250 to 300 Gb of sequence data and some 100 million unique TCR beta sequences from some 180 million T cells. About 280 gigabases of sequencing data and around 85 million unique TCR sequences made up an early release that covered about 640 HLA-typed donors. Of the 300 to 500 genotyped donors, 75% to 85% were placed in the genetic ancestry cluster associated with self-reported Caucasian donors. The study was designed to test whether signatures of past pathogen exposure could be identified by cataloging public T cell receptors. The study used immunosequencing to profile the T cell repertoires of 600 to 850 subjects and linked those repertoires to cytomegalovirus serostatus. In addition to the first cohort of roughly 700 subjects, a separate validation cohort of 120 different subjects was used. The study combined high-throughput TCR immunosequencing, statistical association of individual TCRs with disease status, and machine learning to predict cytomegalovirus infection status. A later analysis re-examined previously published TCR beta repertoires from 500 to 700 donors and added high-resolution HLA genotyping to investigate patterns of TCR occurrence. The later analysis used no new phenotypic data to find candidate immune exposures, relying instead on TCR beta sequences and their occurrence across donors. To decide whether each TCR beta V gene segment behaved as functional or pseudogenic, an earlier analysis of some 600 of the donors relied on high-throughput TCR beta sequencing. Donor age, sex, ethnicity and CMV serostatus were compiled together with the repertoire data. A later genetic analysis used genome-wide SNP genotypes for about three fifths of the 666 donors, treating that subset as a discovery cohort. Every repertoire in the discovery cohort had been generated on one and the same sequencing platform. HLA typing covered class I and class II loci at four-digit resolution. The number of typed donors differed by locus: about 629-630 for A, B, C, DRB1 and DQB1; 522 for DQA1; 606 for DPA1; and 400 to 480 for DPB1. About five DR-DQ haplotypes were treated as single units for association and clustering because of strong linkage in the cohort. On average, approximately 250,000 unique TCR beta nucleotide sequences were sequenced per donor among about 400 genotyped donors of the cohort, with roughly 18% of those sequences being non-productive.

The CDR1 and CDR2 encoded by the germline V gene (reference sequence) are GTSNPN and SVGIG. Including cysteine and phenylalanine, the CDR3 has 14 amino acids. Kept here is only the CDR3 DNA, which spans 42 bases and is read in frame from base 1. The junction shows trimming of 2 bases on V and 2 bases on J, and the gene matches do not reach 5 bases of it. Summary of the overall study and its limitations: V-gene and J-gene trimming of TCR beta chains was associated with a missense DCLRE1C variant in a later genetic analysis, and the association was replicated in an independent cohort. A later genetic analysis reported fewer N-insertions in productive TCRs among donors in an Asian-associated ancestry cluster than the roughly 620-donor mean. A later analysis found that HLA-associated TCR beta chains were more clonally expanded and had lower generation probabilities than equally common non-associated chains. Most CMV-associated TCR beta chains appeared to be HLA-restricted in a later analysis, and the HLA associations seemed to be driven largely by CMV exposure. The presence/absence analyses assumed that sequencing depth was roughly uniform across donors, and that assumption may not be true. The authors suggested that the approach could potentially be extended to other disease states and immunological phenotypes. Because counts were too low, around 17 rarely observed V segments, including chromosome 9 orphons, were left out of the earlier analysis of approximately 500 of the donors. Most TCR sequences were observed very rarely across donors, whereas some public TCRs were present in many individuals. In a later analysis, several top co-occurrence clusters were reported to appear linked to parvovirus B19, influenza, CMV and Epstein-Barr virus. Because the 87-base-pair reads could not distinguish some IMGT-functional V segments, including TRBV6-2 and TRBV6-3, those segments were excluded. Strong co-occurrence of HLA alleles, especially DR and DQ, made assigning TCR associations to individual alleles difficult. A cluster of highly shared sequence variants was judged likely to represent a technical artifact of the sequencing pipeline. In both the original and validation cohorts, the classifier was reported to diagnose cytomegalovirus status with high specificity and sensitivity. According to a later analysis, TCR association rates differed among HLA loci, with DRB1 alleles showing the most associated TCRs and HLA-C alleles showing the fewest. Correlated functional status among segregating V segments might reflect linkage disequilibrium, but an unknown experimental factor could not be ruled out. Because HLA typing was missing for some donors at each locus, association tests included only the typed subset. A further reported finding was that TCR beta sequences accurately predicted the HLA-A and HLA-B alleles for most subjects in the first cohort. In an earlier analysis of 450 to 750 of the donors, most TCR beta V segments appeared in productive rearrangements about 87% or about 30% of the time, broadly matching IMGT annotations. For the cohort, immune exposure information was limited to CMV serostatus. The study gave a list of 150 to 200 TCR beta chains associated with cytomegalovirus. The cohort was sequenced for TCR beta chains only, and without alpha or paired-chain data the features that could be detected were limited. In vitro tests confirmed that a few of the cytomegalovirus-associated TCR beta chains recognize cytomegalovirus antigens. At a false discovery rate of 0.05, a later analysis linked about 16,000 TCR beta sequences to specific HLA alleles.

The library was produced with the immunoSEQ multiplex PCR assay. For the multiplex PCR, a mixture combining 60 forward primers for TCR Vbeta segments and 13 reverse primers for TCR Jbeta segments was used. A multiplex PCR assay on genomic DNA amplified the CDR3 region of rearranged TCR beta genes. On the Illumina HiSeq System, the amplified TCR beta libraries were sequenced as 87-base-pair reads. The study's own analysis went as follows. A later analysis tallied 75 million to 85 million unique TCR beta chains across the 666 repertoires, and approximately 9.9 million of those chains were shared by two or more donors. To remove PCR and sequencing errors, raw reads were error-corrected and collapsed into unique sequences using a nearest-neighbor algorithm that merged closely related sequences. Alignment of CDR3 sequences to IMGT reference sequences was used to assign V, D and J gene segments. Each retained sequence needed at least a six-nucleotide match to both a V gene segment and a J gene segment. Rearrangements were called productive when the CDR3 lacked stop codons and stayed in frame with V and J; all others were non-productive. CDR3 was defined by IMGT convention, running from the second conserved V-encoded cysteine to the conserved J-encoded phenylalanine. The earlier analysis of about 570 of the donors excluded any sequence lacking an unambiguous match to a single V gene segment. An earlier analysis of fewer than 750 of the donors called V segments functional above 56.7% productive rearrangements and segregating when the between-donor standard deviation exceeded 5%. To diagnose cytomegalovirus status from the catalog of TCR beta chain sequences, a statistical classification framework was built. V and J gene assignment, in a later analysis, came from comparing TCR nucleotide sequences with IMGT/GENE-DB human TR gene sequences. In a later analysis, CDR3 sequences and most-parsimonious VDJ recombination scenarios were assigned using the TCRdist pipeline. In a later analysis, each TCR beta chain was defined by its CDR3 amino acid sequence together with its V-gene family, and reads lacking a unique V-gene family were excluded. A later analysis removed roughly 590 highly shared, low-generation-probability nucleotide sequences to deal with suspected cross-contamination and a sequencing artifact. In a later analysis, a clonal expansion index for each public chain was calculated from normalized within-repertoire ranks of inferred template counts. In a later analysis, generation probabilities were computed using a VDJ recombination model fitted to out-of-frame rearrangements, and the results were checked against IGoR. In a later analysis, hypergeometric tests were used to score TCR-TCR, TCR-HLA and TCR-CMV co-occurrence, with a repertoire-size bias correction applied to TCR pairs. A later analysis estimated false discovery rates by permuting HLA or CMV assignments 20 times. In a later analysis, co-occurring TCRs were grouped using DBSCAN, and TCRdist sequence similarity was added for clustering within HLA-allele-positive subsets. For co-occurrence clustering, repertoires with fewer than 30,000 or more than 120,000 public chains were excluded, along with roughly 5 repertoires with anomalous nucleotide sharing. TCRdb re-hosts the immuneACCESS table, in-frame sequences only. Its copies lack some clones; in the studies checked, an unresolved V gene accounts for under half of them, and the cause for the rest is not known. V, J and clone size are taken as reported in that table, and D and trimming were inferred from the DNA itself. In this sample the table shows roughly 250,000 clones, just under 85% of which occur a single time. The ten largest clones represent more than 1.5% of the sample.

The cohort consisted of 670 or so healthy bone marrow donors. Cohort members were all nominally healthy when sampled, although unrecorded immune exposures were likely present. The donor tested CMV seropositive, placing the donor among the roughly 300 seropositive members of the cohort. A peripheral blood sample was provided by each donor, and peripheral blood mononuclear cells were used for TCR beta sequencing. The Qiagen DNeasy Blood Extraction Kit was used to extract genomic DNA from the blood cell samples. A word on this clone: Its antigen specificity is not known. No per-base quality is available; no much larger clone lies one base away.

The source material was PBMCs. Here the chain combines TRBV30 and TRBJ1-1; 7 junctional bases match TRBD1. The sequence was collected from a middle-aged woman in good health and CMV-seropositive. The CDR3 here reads CAWSQGQANTEAFF. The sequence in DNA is TGTGCCTGGAGTCAAGGACAGGCCAACACTGAAGCTTTCTTT.